The clone carrying this T cell receptor beta chain was seen many times. Its antigen is as yet unknown. In the original processing: The study took CDR3 differences across clinicopathological groups and made a distant-metastasis classifier for papillary thyroid cancer from them. TCRdb re-processed the PCR reads through MiXCR. TCRdb, rather than the study authors, made the V and J calls. The sample shows some 30,000 clones, around 30% of them seen only once. These data originate in a study of metastatic and nonmetastatic thyroid tumors. Study in general: Repertoire comparisons spanned blood and tumor or nodule tissue from malignant and benign thyroid patients. Overall study findings and caveats: When malignant thyroid tumors were compared with benign nodules, TCR beta diversity was reportedly significantly higher in the malignant tumors. This held in both blood and tumor samples.

All patients were treatment-naive before thyroid surgery. The clonotype originates from a female donor with papillary thyroid cancer or a benign thyroid nodule (not recorded which). Some clones in this sample may be carry-over from other donors' samples. The sequenced material came from blood.

The CDR3 DNA sequence: TGCGCCAGCAGCCCAGGGACAGGGGAAGGCTACACCTTC. Its translation is CASSPGTGEGYTF. The chain links TRBV5-1 to TRBJ1-2, with 10 positions matching TRBD1. CDR1 and CDR2 (germline): SGHRS, YFSETQ. The CDR3 spans 13 residues. With 4 bases clipped from V and 8 bases from J, the junction kept 5 bases outside the gene matches.